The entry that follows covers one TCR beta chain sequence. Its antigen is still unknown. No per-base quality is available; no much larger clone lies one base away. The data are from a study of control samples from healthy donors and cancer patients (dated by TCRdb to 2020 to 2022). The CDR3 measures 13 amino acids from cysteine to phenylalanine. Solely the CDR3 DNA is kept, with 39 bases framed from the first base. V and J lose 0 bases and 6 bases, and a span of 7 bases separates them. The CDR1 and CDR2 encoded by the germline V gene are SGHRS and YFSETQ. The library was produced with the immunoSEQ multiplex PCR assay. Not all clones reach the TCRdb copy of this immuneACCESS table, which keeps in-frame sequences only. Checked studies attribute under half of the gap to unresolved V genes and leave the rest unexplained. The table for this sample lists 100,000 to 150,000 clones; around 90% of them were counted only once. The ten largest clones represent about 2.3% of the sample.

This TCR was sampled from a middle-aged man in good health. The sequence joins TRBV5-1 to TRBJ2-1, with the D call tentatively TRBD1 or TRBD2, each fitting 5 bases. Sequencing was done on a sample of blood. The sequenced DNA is TGCGCCAGCAGCTTGGGAGGGGTCAATGAGCAGTTCTTC. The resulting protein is CASSLGGVNEQFF.